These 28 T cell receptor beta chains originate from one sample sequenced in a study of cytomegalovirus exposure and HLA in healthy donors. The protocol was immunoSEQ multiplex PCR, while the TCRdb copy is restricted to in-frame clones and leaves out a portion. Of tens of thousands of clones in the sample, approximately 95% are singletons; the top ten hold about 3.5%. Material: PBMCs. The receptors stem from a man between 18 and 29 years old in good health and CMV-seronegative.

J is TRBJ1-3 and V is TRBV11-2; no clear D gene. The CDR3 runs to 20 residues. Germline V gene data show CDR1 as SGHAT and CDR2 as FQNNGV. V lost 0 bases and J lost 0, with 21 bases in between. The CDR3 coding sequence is TGTGCCAGCAGCTTAGAGGGCACTGGGTCGCGGGCCTCCTCTGGAAACACCATATATTTT. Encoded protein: CASSLEGTGSRASSGNTIYF.

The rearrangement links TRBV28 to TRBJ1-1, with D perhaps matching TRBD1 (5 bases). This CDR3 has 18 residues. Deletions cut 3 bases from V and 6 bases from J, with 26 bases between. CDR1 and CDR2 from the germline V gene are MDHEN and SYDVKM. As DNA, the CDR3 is TGTGCCAGCAGTTTCGTGTGGGGGGTTGGGAACGTTGACGCTGAAGCTTTCTTT. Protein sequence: CASSFVWGVGNVDAEAFF.

The CDR3 sequence is CASSQDGQGNEKLFF. The CDR3 DNA reads as TGTGCCAGCAGCCAAGACGGACAGGGGAATGAAAAACTGTTTTTT. The genes are TRBV14 and TRBJ1-4; 9 bases line up with TRBD1. The J segment lost 5 bases and the V segment lost 0 bases, leaving 1 base of the junction unmatched. CDR1 is SGHDN, CDR2 FVKESK, per germline. This CDR3 has 15 residues.

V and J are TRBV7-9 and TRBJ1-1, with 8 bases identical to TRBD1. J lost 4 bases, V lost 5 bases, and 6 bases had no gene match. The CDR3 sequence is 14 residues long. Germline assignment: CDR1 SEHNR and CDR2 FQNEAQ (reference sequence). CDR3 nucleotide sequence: TGTGCCAGCAGCACACAGGGGGGGAGCACTGAAGCTTTCTTT. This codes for CASSTQGGSTEAFF. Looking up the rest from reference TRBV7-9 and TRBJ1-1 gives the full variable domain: DTGVSQNPRHKITKRGQNVTFRCDPISEHNRLYWYRQTLGQGPEFLTYFQNEAQLEKSRLLSDRFSAERPKGSFSTLEIQRTEQGDSAMYLCASSTQGGSTEAFFGQGTRLTVV.

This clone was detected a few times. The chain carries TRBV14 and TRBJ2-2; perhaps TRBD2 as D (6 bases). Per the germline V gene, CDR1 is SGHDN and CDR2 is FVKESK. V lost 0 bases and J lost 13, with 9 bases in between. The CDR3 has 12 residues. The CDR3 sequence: CASSQDGAGLFF. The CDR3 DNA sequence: TGTGCCAGCAGCCAAGATGGAGCGGGGCTGTTTTTT.

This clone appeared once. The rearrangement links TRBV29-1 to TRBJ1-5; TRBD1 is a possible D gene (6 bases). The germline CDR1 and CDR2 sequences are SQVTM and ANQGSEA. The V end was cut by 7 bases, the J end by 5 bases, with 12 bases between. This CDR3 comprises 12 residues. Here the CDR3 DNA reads TGCAGCGCAGGGGATTGGGATCAGCCCCAGCATTTT. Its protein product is CSAGDWDQPQHF.

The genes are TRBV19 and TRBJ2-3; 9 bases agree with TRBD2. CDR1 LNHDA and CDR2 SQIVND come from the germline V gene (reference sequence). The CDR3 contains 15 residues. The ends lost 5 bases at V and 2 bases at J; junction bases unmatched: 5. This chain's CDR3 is CASSDRLAVTDTQYF. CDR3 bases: TGTGCCAGTAGTGACAGACTAGCGGTCACAGATACGCAGTATTTT. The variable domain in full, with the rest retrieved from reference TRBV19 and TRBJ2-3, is DGGITQSPKYLFRKEGQNVTLSCEQNLNHDAMYWYRQDPGQGLRLIYYSQIVNDFQKGDIAEGYSVSREKKESFPLTVTSAQKNPTAFYLCASSDRLAVTDTQYFGPGTRLTVL.

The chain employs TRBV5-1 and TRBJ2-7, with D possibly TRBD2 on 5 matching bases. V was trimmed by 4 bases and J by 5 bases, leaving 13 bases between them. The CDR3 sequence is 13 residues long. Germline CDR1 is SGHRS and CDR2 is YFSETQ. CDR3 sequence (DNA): TGCGCCAGCAGCCCGGGTCGGGGAAACGAGCAGTACTTC. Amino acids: CASSPGRGNEQYF.

The CDR3 nucleotides read TGTGCCAGCAGCCCTGGAGGCAGGGGAATTGAAAAACTGTTTTTT. Amino acids: CASSPGGRGIEKLFF. The rearrangement links TRBV4-2 to TRBJ1-4; weak D call: TRBD1 (6 bases). CDR1 is LGHNA, CDR2 YNFKEQ, per germline. Deletions cut 4 bases from V and 7 bases from J, with 16 bases between. The CDR3 consists of 15 residues.

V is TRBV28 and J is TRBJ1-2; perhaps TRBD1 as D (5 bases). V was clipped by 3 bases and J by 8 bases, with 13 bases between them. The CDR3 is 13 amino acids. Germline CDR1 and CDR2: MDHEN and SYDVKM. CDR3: CASSLQGMGGYTF. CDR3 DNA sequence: TGTGCCAGCAGTTTGCAGGGTATGGGGGGCTACACCTTC.

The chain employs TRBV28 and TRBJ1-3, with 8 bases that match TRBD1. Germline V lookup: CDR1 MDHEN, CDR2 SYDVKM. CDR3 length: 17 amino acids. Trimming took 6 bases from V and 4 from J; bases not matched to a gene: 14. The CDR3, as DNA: TGTGCCAGCAGCCCAGGGACAGGTCGAATGTACGGAAACACCATATATTTT. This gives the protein CASSPGTGRMYGNTIYF. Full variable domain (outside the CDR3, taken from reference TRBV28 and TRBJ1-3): DVKVTQSSRYLVKRTGEKVFLECVQDMDHENMFWYRQDPGLGLRLIYFSYDVKMKEKGDIPEGYSVSREKKERFSLILESASTNQTSMYLCASSPGTGRMYGNTIYFGEGSWLTVV.

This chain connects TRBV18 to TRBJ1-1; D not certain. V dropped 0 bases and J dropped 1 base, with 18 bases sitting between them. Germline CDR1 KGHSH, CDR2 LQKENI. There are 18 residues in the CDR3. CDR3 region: CASSPPNQLLYGNTEAFF. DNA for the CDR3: TGTGCCAGCTCACCACCTAACCAACTTCTCTATGGGAACACTGAAGCTTTCTTT.

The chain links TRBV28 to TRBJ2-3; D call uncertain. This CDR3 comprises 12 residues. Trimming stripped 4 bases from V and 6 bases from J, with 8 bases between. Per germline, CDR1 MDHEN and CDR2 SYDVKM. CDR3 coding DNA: TGTGCCAGCAGTTCTCTAGACGATACGCAGTATTTT. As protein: CASSSLDDTQYF.

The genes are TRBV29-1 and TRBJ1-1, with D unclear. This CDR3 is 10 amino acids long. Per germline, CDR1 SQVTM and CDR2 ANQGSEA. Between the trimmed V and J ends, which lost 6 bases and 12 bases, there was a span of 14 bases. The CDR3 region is CSVEGGATFF. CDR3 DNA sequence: TGCAGCGTCGAGGGAGGTGCAACTTTCTTT. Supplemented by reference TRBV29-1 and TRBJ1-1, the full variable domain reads SAVISQKPSRDICQRGTSLTIQCQVDSQVTMMFWYRQQPGQSLTLIATANQGSEATYESGFVIDKFPISRPNLTFSTLTVSNMSPEDSSIYLCSVEGGATFFGQGTRLTVV.

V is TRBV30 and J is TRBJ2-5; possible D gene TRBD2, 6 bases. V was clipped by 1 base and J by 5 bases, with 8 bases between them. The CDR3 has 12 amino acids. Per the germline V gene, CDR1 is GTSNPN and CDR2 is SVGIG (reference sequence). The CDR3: CAWSEGRETQYF. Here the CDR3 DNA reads TGTGCCTGGAGTGAGGGGAGGGAGACCCAGTACTTC.

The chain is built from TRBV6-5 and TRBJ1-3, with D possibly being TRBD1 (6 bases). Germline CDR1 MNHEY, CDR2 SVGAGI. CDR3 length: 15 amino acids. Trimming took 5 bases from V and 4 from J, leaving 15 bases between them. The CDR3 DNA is TGTGCCAGCAGTCAGAACAGGGCGCGGGGAAACACCATATATTTT. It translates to CASSQNRARGNTIYF.

The CDR3 nucleotides read TGTGCCAGCAGCGCAGAGGACAGATCCGCGGCCATTCAGTACTTC. Encoded protein: CASSAEDRSAAIQYF. J is TRBJ2-4 and V is TRBV7-2; the D gene is possibly TRBD1 (6 bases). The CDR3 loop spans 15 amino acids. Trimming took 5 bases from V and 9 from J, leaving 20 bases between them. Germline CDR1 reads SGHTA; CDR2 reads FQGNSA.

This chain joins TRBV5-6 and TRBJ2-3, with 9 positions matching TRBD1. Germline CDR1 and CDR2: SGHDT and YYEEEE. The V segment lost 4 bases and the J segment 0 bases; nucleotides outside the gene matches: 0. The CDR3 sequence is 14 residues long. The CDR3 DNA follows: TGTGCCAGCAGCGGGACAGGGAGCACAGATACGCAGTATTTT. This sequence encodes CASSGTGSTDTQYF.

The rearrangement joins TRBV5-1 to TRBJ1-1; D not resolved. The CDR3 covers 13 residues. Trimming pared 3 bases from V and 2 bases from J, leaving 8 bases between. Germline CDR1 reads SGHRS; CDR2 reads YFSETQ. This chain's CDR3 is CASSSPINTEAFF. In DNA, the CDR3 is TGCGCCAGCAGCTCCCCAATTAACACTGAAGCTTTCTTT.

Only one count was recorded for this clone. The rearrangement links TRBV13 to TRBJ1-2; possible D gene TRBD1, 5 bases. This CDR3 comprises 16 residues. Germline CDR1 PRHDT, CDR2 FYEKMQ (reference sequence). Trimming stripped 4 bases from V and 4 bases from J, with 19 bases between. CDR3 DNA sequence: TGTGCCAGCAGCTCTGGGGAAGGACAAATCCCCTATGGCTACACCTTC. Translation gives CASSSGEGQIPYGYTF. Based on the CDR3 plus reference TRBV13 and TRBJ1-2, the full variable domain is AAGVIQSPRHLIKEKRETATLKCYPIPRHDTVYWYQQGPGQDPQFLISFYEKMQSDKGSIPDRFSAQQFSDYHSELNMSSLELGDSALYFCASSSGEGQIPYGYTFGSGTRLTVV.

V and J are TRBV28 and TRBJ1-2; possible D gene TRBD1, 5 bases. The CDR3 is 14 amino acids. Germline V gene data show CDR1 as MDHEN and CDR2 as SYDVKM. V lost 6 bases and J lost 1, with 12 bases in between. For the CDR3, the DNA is TGTGCCAGCAGGCGGGGGACGGTTAACTATGGCTACACCTTC. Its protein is CASRRGTVNYGYTF.

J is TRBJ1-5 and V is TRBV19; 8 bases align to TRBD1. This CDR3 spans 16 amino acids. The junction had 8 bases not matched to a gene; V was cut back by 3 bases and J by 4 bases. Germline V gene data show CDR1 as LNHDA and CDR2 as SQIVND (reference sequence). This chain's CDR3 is CASSMRGQGANQPQHF. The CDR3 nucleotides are TGTGCCAGTAGTATGAGGGGCCAGGGGGCGAATCAGCCCCAGCATTTT.

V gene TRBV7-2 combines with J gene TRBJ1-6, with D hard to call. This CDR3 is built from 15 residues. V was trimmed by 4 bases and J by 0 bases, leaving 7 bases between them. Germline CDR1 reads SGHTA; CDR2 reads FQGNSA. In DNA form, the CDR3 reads TGTGCCAGCAGCTCCCGGAGCTCCTATAATTCACCCCTCCACTTT. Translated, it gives CASSSRSSYNSPLHF.

The CDR3 loop is CSVESANYGYTF. CDR3 DNA: TGCAGCGTTGAGTCAGCTAACTATGGCTACACCTTC. The rearrangement uses TRBV29-1 and TRBJ1-2; no reliable D call. The CDR3 has 12 amino acids. V shed 3 bases and J shed 0 bases, with 5 bases lying between them. In germline, CDR1 is SQVTM, CDR2 ANQGSEA. The variable domain in full, completed from reference TRBV29-1 and TRBJ1-2, reads SAVISQKPSRDICQRGTSLTIQCQVDSQVTMMFWYRQQPGQSLTLIATANQGSEATYESGFVIDKFPISRPNLTFSTLTVSNMSPEDSSIYLCSVESANYGYTFGSGTRLTVV.

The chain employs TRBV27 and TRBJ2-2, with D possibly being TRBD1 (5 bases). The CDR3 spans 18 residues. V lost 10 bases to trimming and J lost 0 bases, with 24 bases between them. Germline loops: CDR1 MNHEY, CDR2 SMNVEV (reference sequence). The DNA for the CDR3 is TGTGCCAACATCCTTTGGCAGGGAACCAACGCGAACACCGGGGAGCTGTTTTTT. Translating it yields CANILWQGTNANTGELFF.

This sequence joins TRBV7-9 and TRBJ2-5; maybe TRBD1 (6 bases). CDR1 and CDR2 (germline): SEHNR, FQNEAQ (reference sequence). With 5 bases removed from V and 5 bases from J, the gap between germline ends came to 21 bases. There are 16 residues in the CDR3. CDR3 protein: CASSVATGSPPETQYF. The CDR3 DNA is TGTGCCAGCAGCGTTGCGACAGGATCCCCCCCCGAGACCCAGTACTTC.

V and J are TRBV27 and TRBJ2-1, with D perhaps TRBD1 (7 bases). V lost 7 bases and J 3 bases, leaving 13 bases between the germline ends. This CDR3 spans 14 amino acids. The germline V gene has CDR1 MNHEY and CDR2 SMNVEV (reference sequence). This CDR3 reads CASMGGQSYNEQFF. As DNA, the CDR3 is TGTGCCAGCATGGGGGGACAGAGCTACAATGAGCAGTTCTTC.

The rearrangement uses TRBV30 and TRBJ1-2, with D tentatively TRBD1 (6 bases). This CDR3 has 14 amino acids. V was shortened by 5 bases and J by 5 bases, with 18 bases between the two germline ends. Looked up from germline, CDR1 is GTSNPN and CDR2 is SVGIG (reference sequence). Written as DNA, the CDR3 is TGTGCCTGGGTTGGCCGGGGGGCAGGTTATGGCTACACCTTC. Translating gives CAWVGRGAGYGYTF.